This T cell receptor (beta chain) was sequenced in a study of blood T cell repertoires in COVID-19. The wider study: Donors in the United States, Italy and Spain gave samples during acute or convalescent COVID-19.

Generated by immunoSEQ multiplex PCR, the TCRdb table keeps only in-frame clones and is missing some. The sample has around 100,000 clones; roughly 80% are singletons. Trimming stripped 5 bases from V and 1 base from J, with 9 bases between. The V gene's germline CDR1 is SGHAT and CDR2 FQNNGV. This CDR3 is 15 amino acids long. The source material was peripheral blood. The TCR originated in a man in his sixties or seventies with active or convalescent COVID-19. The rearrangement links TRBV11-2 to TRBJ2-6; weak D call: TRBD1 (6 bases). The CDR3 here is CASSLQGSGANVLTF. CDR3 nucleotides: TGTGCCAGCAGCCTCCAGGGGTCTGGGGCCAACGTCCTGACTTTC.